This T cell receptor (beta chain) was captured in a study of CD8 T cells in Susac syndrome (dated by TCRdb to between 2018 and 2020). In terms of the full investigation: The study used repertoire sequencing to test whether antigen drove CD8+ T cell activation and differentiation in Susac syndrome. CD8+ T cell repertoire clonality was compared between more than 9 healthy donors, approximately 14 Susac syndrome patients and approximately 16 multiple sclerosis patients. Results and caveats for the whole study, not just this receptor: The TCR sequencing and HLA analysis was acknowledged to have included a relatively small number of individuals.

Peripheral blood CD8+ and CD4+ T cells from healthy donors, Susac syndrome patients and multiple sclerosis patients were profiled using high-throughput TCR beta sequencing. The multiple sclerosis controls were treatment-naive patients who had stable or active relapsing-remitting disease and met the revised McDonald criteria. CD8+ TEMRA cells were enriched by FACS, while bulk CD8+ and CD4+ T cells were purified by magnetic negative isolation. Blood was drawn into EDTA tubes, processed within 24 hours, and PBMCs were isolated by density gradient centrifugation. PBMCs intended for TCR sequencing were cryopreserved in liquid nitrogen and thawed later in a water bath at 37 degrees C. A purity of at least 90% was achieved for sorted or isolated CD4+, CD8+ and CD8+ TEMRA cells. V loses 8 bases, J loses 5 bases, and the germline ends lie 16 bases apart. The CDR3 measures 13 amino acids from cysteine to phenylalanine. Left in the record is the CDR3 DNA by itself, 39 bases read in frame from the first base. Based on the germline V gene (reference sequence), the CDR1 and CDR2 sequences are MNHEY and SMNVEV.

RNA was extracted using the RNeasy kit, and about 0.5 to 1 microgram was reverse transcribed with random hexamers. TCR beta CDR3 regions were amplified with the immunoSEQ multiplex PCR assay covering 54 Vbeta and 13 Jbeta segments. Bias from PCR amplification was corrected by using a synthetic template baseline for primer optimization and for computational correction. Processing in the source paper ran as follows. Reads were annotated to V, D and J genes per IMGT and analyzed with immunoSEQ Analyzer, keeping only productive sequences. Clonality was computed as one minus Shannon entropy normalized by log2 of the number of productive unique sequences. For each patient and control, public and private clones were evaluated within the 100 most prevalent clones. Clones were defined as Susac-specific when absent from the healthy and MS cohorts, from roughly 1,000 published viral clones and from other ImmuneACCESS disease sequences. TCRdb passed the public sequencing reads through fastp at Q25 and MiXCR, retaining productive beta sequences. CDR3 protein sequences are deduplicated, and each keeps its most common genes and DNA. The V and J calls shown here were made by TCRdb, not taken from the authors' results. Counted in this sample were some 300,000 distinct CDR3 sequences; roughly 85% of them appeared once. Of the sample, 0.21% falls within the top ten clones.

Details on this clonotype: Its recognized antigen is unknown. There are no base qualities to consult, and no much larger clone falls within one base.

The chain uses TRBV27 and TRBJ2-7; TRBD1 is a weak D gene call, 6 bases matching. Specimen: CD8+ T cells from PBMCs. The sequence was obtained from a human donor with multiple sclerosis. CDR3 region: CASGQYATDEQYF. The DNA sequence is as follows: TGTGCCAGCGGACAGTACGCAACCGACGAGCAGTACTTC.